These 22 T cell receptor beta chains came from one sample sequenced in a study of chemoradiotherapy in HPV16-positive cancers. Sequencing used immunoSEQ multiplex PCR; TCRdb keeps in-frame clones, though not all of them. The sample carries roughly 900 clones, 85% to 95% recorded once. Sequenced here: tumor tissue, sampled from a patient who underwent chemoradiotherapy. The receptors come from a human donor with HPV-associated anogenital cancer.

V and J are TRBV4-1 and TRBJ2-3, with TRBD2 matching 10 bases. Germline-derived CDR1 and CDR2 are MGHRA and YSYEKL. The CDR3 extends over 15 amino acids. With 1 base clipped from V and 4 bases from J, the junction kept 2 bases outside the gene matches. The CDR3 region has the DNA TGCGCCAGCAGCCAAGTACTAGCGGGGTCAGATACGCAGTATTTT. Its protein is CASSQVLAGSDTQYF.

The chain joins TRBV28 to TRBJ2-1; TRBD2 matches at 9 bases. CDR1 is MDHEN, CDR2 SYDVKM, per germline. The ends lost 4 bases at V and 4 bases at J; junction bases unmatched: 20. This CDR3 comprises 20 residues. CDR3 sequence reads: CASSSLWRGGPSVGYNEQFF. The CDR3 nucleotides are TGTGCCAGCAGTTCTTTGTGGCGGGGGGGCCCCTCTGTTGGGTACAATGAGCAGTTCTTC.

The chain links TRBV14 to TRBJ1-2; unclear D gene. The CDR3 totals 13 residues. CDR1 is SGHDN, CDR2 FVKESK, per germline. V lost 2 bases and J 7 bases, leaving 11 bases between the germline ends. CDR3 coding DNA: TGTGCCAGCAGCCAATCCCGGAAGGGTGGCTACACCTTC. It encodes CASSQSRKGGYTF. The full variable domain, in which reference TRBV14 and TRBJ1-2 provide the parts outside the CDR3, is EAGVTQFPSHSVIEKGQTVTLRCDPISGHDNLYWYRRVMGKEIKFLLHFVKESKQDESGMPNNRFLAERTGGTYSTLKVQPAELEDSGVYFCASSQSRKGGYTFGSGTRLTVV.

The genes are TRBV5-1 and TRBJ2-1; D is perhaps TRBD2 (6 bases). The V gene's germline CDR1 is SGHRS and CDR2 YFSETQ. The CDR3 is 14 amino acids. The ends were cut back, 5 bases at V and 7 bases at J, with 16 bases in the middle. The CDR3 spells CASRPAGHGNEQFF. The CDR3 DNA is TGCGCCAGCAGACCCGCGGGGCATGGGAATGAGCAGTTCTTC. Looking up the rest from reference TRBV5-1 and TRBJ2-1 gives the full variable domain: KAGVTQTPRYLIKTRGQQVTLSCSPISGHRSVSWYQQTPGQGLQFLFEYFSETQRNKGNFPGRFSGRQFSNSRSEMNVSTLELGDSALYLCASRPAGHGNEQFFGPGTRLTVL.

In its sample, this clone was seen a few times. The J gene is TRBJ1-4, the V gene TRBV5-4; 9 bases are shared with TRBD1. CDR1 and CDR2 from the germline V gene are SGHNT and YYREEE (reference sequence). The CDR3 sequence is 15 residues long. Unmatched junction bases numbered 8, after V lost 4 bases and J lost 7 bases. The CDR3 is CASSASGTGSEKLFF. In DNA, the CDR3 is TGTGCCAGCAGCGCATCCGGGACAGGGTCTGAAAAACTGTTTTTT.

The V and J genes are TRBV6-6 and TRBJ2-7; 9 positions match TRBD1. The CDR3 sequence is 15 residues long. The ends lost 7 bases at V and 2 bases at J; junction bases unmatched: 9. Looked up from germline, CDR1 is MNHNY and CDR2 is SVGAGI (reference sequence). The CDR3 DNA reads TGTGCCAGCACCCCCCGACAGGGGGATGCCTACGAGCAGTACTTC. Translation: CASTPRQGDAYEQYF.

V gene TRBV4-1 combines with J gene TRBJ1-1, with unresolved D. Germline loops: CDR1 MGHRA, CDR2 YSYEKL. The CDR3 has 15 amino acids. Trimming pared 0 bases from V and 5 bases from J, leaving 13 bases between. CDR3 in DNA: TGCGCCAGCAGCCAAGATTTGGGGTTCAGGACTGAAGCTTTCTTT. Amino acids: CASSQDLGFRTEAFF.

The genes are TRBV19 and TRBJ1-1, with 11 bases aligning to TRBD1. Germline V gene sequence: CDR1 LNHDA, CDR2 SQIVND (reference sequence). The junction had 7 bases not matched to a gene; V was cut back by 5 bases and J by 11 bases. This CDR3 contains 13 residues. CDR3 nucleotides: TGTGCCAGTAGTCATGGACAGGGGGCTTCGGCTTTCTTT. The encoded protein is CASSHGQGASAFF.

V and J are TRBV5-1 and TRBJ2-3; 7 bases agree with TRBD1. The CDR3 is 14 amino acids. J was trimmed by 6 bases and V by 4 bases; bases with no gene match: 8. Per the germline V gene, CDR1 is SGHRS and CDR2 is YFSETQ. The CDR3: CASSTGQIKDTQYF. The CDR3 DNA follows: TGCGCCAGCAGCACGGGACAGATTAAGGATACGCAGTATTTT. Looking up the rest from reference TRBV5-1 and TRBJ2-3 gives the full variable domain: KAGVTQTPRYLIKTRGQQVTLSCSPISGHRSVSWYQQTPGQGLQFLFEYFSETQRNKGNFPGRFSGRQFSNSRSEMNVSTLELGDSALYLCASSTGQIKDTQYFGPGTRLTVL.

The CDR3 sequence: CASSPWIARTDTQYF. The DNA of the CDR3 is TGTGCCAGCAGCCCGTGGATCGCCCGCACAGATACGCAGTATTTT. This chain connects TRBV7-2 to TRBJ2-3; unclear D gene. Germline CDR1 SGHTA, CDR2 FQGNSA. The CDR3 sequence is 15 residues long. V was cut by 5 bases and J by 1 base, with 13 bases left in between.

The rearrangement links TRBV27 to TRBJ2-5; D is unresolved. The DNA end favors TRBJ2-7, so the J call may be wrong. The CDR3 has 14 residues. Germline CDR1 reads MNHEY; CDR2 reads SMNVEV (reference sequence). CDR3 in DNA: TGTGCCAGCAAAGGCGGCAGCTCACCCTACGAGCAGTACTTC. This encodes CASKGGSSPYEQYF.

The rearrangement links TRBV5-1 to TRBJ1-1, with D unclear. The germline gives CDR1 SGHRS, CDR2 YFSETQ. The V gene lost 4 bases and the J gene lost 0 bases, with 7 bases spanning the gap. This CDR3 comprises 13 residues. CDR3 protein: CASSRRMNTEAFF. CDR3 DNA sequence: TGCGCCAGCAGCCGACGGATGAACACTGAAGCTTTCTTT. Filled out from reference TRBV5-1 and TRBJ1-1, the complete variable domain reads KAGVTQTPRYLIKTRGQQVTLSCSPISGHRSVSWYQQTPGQGLQFLFEYFSETQRNKGNFPGRFSGRQFSNSRSEMNVSTLELGDSALYLCASSRRMNTEAFFGQGTRLTVV.

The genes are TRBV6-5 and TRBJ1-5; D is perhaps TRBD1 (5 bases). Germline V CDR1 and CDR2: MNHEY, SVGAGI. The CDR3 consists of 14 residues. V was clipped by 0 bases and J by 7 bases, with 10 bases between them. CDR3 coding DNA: TGTGCCAGCAGTTACTCAGTGGGGGGACAGCCCCAGCATTTT. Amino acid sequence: CASSYSVGGQPQHF.

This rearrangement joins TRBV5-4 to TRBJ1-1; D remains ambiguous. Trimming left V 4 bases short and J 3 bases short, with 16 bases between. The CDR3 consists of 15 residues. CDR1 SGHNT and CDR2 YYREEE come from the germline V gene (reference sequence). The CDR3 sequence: CASSTGPVRDTEAFF. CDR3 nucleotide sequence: TGTGCCAGCAGCACCGGTCCCGTGAGGGACACTGAAGCTTTCTTT.

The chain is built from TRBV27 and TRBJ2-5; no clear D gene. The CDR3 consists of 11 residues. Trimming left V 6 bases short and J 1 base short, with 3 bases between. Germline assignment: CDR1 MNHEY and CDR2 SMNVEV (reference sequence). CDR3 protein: CASSLQETQYF. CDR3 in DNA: TGTGCCAGCAGCCTCCAAGAGACCCAGTACTTC.

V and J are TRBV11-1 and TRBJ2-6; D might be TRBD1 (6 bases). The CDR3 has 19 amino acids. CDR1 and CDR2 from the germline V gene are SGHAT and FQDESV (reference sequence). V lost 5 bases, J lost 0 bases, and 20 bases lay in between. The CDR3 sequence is CASSTRPTGVSSGANVLTF. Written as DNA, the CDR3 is TGTGCCAGCAGCACCCGCCCGACAGGCGTAAGCTCTGGGGCCAACGTCCTGACTTTC.

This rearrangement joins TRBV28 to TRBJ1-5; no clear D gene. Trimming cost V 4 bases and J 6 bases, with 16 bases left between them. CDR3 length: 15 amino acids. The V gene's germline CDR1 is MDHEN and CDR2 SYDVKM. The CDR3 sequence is CASSSSRVLSQPQHF. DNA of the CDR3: TGTGCCAGCAGTTCTTCTCGGGTGTTGAGTCAGCCCCAGCATTTT.

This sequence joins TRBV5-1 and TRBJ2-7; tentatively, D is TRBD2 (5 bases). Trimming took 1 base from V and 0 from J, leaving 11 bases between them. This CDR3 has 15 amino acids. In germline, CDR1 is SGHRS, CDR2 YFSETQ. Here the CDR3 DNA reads TGCGCCAGCAGCTTGTTGGAGGATAACTCCTACGAGCAGTACTTC. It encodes CASSLLEDNSYEQYF.

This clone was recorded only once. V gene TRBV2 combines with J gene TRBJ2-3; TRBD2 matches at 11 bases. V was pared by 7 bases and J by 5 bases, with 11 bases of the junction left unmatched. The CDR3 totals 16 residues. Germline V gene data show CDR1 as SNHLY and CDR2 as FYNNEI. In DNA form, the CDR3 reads TGTGCCAGCACCATACAACTAGCGGGGGTACAAGATACGCAGTATTTT. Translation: CASTIQLAGVQDTQYF. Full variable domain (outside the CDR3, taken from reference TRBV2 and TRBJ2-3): EPEVTQTPSHQVTQMGQEVILRCVPISNHLYFYWYRQILGQKVEFLVSFYNNEISEKSEIFDDQFSVERPDGSNFTLKIRSTKLEDSAMYFCASTIQLAGVQDTQYFGPGTRLTVL.

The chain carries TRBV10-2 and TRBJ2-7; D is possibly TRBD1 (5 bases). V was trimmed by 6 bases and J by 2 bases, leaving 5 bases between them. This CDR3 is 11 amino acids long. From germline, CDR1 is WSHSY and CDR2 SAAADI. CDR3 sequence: CASRTAYEQYF. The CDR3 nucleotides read TGCGCCAGCAGGACAGCCTACGAGCAGTACTTC.

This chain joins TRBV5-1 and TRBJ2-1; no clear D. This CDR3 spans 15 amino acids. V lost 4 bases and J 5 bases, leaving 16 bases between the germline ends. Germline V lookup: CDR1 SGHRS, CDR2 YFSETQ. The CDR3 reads CASSRGVTPNNEQFF. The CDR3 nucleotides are TGCGCCAGCAGCCGTGGGGTTACACCCAACAATGAGCAGTTCTTC.

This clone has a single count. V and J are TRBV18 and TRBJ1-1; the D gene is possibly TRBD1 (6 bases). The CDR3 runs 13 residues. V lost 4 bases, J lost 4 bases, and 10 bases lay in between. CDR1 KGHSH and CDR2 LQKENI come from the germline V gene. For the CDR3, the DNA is TGTGCCAGCTCACAAGGGGGTATCACTGAAGCTTTCTTT. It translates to CASSQGGITEAFF.